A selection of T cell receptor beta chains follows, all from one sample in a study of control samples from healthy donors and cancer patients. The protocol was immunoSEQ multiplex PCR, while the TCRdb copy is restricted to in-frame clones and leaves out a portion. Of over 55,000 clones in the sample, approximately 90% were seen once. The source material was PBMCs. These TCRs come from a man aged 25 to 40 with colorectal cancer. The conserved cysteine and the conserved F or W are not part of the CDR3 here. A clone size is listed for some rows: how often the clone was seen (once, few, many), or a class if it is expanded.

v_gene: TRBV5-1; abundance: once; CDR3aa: ASGNASSGNTIY
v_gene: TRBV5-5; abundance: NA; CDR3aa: ASSVAGRYNEQF
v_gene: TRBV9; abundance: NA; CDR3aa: ASSPRGLPGEKLF
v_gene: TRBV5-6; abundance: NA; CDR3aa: ASSLGTDGTEAF
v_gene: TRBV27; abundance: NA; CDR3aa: ASSLRVSGGEGYT
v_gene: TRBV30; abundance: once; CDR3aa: AWSVGGGGVDEQY
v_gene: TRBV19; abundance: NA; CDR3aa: ASSEGMNTEAF
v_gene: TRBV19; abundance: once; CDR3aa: ASFNAGRWNTEAF
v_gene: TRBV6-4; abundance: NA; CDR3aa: ASSDSETAEQPQH
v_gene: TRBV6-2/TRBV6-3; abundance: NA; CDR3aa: ASSYLGGSRSEAF
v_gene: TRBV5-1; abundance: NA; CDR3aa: ASSPGLNNEQF
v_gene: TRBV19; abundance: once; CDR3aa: ASHRQGAYQPQH
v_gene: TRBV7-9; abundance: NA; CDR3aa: ASSLQRQGSYEQY
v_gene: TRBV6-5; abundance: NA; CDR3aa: ASRASGAPYEQY
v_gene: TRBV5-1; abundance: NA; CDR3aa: ASSGLAGGRTGELF
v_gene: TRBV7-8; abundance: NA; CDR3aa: ASSLAFGGAGANVLT
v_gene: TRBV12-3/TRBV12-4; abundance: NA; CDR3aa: ASSFSSNYGYT
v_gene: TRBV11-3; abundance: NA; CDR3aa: ASSLRDSTDTQY
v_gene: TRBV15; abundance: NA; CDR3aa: ATSRVDGDTDTQY
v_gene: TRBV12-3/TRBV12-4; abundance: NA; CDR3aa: ASTSGGDTQY
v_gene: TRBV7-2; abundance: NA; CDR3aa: ASSFSGTPNNSPLH
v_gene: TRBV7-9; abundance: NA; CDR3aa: ASSLQTDTQY
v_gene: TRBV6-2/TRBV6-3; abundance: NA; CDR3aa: ASSYSSAGNRNEQY
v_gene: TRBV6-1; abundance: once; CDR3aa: ASSERTVYGYT
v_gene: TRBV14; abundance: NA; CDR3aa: ASSQAFGSGTGSTDTQY
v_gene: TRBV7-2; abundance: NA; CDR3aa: ASSWTLQETQY
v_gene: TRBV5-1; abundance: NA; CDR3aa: ASSPNGRDEQY
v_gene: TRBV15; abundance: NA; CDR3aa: ATSRDPGRDQPQH
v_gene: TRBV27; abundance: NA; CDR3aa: ASSSLEGIGYNEQF
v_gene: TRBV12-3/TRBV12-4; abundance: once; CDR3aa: ASSLAGGTQY
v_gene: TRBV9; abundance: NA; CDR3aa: ASSPGGRAAGYT
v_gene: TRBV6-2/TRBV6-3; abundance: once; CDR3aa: ASSSSGLEINEQY
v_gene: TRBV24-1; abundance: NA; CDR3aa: ATSDSNGYT
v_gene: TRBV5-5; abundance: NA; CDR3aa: ASSRERGGADTQY
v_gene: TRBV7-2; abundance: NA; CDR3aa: ASSLPSRNTQY
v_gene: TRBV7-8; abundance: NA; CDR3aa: ASSLRRLAGGLSGELF
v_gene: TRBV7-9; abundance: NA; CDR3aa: ASSLVAGPTDTQY
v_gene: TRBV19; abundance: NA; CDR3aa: ASIRGLGAANYGYT
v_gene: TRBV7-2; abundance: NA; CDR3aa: ASSTSGVEELF
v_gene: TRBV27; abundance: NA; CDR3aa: ASSFRETQY
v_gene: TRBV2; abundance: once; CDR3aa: ASGSDGMFQF
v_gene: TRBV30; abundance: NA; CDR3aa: AWIKDRPEAF
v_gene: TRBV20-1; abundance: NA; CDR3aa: SAPYQETQY
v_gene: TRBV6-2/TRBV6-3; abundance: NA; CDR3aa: ASSYGGTRNNEQF
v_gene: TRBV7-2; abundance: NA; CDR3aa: ASSPLGGFGSEKLF
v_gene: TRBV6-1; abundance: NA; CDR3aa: ASSVWTSRSGANVLT
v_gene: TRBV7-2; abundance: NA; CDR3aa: ASSLQGYEQY
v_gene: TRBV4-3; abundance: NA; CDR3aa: ASSQDSRNYGYT
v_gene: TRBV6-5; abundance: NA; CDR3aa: ASRGQELIRTEAF
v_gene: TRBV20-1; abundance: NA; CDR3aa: SANRIGTQY
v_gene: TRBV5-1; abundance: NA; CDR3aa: ASGRLAGIFGEQF
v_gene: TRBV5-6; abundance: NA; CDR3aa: ASSLIGYTDTQY
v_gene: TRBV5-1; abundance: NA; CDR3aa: ASGTGTPKFTEAF
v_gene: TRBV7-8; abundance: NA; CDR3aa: ASSPQPGLAGGPKDTQY